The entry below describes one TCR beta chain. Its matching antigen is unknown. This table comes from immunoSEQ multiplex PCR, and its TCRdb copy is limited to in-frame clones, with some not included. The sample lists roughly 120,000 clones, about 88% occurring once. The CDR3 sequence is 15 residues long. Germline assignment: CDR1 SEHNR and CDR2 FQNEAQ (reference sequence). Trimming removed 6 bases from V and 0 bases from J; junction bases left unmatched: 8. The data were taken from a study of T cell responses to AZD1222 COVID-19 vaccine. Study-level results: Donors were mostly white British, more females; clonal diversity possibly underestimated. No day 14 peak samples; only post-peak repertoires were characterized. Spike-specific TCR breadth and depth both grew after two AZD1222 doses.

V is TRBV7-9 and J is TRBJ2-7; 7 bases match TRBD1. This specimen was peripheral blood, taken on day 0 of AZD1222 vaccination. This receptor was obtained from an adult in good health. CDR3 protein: CASSSTGEFSYEQYF. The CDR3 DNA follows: TGTGCCAGCAGTTCCACAGGGGAATTCTCCTACGAGCAGTACTTC.